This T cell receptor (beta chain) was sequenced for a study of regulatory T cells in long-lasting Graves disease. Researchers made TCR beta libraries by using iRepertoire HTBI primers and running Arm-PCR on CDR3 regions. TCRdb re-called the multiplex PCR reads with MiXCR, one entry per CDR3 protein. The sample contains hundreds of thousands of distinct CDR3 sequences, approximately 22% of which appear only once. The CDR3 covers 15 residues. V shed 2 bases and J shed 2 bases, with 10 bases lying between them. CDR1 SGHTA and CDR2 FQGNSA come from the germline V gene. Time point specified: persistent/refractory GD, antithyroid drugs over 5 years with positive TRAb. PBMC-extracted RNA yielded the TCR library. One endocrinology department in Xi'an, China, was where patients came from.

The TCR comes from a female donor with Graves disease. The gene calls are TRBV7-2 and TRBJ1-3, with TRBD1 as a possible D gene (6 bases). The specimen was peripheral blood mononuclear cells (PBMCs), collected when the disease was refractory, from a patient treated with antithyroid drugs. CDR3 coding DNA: TGTGCCAGCAGCTTACGGGGACAAGCTGGAAACACCATATATTTT. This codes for CASSLRGQAGNTIYF.